The entry that follows covers one TCR beta chain sequence. These data belong to a study of PD-1 blockade in classical Hodgkin lymphoma. Overall study context: The patients were dosed with nivolumab 3 mg/kg, infused intravenously every 2 weeks.

Time point here: cycle 4 day 1 (C4D1), after around six weeks of nivolumab. After autologous stem cell transplantation all patients relapsed, and prior brentuximab vedotin exposure differed between cohorts. This table comes from immunoSEQ multiplex PCR, and its TCRdb copy is limited to in-frame clones, with some not included. There are some 8,700 clones in the sample; around 90% occur only once, and less than 40% lies in the top ten. The CDR3 is 15 residues long. The V gene's germline CDR1 is SGHAT and CDR2 FQNNGV. Trimming cost V 0 bases and J 2 bases, with 9 bases left between them. The sample here was peripheral blood mononuclear cells (PBMCs), taken before the fourth cycle of nivolumab. The genes are TRBV11-2 and TRBJ2-3; D is uncertain. This receptor was identified in a human donor with classical Hodgkin lymphoma. This CDR3 is CASSLDRGNTDTQYF. DNA of the CDR3: TGTGCCAGCAGCTTAGATCGCGGAAACACAGATACGCAGTATTTT. Full variable domain (rest looked up from reference TRBV11-2 and TRBJ2-3): EAGVAQSPRYKIIEKRQSVAFWCNPISGHATLYWYQQILGQGPKLLIQFQNNGVVDDSQLPKDRFSAERLKGVDSTLKIQPAKLEDSAVYLCASSLDRGNTDTQYFGPGTRLTVL.